A selection of T cell receptor beta chains follows, all from one sample in a study of T cell repertoires in cytomegalovirus infection. MiXCR, applied by TCRdb to the reads, yields one record per CDR3 protein. The repertoire holds 450,000 to 550,000 distinct CDR3 sequences, with about 42% as singletons. No antigen has been identified for these receptors. The source was cultured PBMCs, collected from culture after CMV antigen stimulation. Receptors originate from a human donor in good health (CMV status not recorded). Some clones in this sample may be carry-over from other donors' samples. CDR3s include the opening cysteine and the closing phenylalanine or tryptophan. Fields, in order: J gene, CDR3 length, V gene, D gene, clone size, CDR3 DNA, CDR3 protein. A D gene is named only where the DNA matches it firmly. Some rows mark clone size as missing; the rest say once, few, many or name a class of expanded clone.

j_gene: TRBJ2-7; len: 12; v_gene: TRBV7-8; d_gene: -; abundance: -; CDR3nt: TGTGCCAGCAGCTCGGGGGTGAGGGAGCAGTACTTC; CDR3aa: CASSSGVREQYF
j_gene: TRBJ2-3; len: 15; v_gene: TRBV2; d_gene: TRBD1; abundance: few; CDR3nt: TGTGCCAGCAGTGTGGGGACAGGGTTTGGAGATACGCAGTATTTT; CDR3aa: CASSVGTGFGDTQYF
j_gene: TRBJ1-6; len: 14; v_gene: TRBV7-9; d_gene: TRBD1; abundance: few; CDR3nt: TGTGCCAGCAGCCCGGGACAGCCAGGTTCACCCCTCCACTTT; CDR3aa: CASSPGQPGSPLHF
j_gene: TRBJ2-7; len: 14; v_gene: TRBV7-2; d_gene: -; abundance: many; CDR3nt: TGTGCCAGCAGCCCGGGGACGCCTGCAAGCGAGCAGTACTTC; CDR3aa: CASSPGTPASEQYF
j_gene: TRBJ1-2; len: 16; v_gene: TRBV6-2/TRBV6-3; d_gene: -; abundance: -; CDR3nt: TGTGCCAGCAGTTACGGGACGAGGTACCTGACAGACGGCTACACCTTC; CDR3aa: CASSYGTRYLTDGYTF
j_gene: TRBJ1-4; len: 15; v_gene: TRBV7-2; d_gene: -; abundance: -; CDR3nt: TGTGCCAGCAGCTCGGGACGGGCAACTAATGAAAAACTGTTTTTT; CDR3aa: CASSSGRATNEKLFF
j_gene: TRBJ2-3; len: 15; v_gene: TRBV6-2/TRBV6-3; d_gene: -; abundance: -; CDR3nt: TGTGCCAGCAGCACACCTCCAGCGGTACGGCGTACGCAGTATTTT; CDR3aa: CASSTPPAVRRTQYF
j_gene: TRBJ1-3; len: 14; v_gene: TRBV19; d_gene: -; abundance: once; CDR3nt: TGTGCCAGTAGTATTCAGGGACCTGGAAACACCATATATTTT; CDR3aa: CASSIQGPGNTIYF
j_gene: TRBJ2-5; len: 13; v_gene: TRBV19; d_gene: -; abundance: -; CDR3nt: TGTGCCAGTAAAGGGAATCTCCAAGAGACCCAGTACTTC; CDR3aa: CASKGNLQETQYF
j_gene: TRBJ2-5; len: 13; v_gene: TRBV12-5; d_gene: TRBD1; abundance: -; CDR3nt: TGTGCTAGTGGTCATGCGACAGGGGGGACCCAGTACTTC; CDR3aa: CASGHATGGTQYF
j_gene: TRBJ2-7; len: 18; v_gene: TRBV12-3/TRBV12-4; d_gene: -; abundance: -; CDR3nt: TGTGCCAGCAGTTTGAACCTTAGTCCGGAGAGAACTGACTACGAGCAGTACTTC; CDR3aa: CASSLNLSPERTDYEQYF
j_gene: TRBJ2-7; len: 18; v_gene: TRBV7-9; d_gene: -; abundance: few; CDR3nt: TGTGCCAGCAGCGGGGCCGGTTTCTCGGGGACGGTGCGATACGAGCAGTACTTC; CDR3aa: CASSGAGFSGTVRYEQYF
j_gene: TRBJ1-2; len: 13; v_gene: TRBV12-3/TRBV12-4; d_gene: TRBD1; abundance: -; CDR3nt: TGTGCCAGCAGCTCCGGACAGGCTTTGGGCTACACCTTC; CDR3aa: CASSSGQALGYTF
j_gene: TRBJ2-1; len: 16; v_gene: TRBV7-2; d_gene: TRBD2; abundance: few; CDR3nt: TGTGCCAGCAGCCTCCGCCTAGCGGGAGGAGTCAATGAGCAGTTCTTC; CDR3aa: CASSLRLAGGVNEQFF
j_gene: TRBJ2-3; len: 19; v_gene: TRBV6-2/TRBV6-3; d_gene: -; abundance: few; CDR3nt: TGTGCCAGCAGTCCCTGGGGTGTTCCTTCTTTGAACCCAACAGATACGCAGTATTTT; CDR3aa: CASSPWGVPSLNPTDTQYF
j_gene: TRBJ2-7; len: 13; v_gene: TRBV15; d_gene: TRBD1; abundance: few; CDR3nt: TGTGCCACCAGCAGCAGGGGGCTCGACGAGCAGTACTTC; CDR3aa: CATSSRGLDEQYF
j_gene: TRBJ1-1; len: 13; v_gene: TRBV28; d_gene: -; abundance: -; CDR3nt: TGTGCCAGCAGACCTCCACAGAACACTGAAGCTTTCTTT; CDR3aa: CASRPPQNTEAFF
j_gene: TRBJ2-3; len: 12; v_gene: TRBV7-2; d_gene: -; abundance: many; CDR3nt: TGTGCCAGCAGCTTTAGCACAGATACGCAGTATTTT; CDR3aa: CASSFSTDTQYF
j_gene: TRBJ2-2; len: 13; v_gene: TRBV11-3; d_gene: -; abundance: -; CDR3nt: TGTGCCAGCAGCTTATCCCAAACCGGGGAGCTGTTTTTT; CDR3aa: CASSLSQTGELFF
j_gene: TRBJ2-1; len: 20; v_gene: TRBV12-5; d_gene: TRBD1; abundance: -; CDR3nt: TGTGCTAGTGGTTTGGCCCCCGGGACAGGGACCTCAAGTCGGGAAATTGCGCAGTTCTTC; CDR3aa: CASGLAPGTGTSSREIAQFF
j_gene: TRBJ1-5; len: 13; v_gene: TRBV28; d_gene: TRBD1; abundance: -; CDR3nt: TGTGCCAGCAGAAAACCAGGGGGCGCGTCCCAGCATTTT; CDR3aa: CASRKPGGASQHF
j_gene: TRBJ1-6; len: 17; v_gene: TRBV7-2; d_gene: -; abundance: -; CDR3nt: TGTGCCAGCAGCCCACAGGGAAGGGGCTCCTATAATTCACCCCTCCACTTT; CDR3aa: CASSPQGRGSYNSPLHF
j_gene: TRBJ2-2; len: 19; v_gene: TRBV20-1; d_gene: TRBD2; abundance: -; CDR3nt: TGCAGTGCTAGGGGACTAGCGGGAGAGTGGGGCCTTGGCACCGGGGAGCTGTTTTTT; CDR3aa: CSARGLAGEWGLGTGELFF
j_gene: TRBJ1-3; len: 18; v_gene: TRBV3-1; d_gene: -; abundance: once; CDR3nt: TGTGCCAGCAGCCAATTTACAGGGTTTGCTCTCGGGGGAAACACCATATATTTT; CDR3aa: CASSQFTGFALGGNTIYF
j_gene: TRBJ1-3; len: 14; v_gene: TRBV7-2; d_gene: -; abundance: many; CDR3nt: TGTGCCAGCAGCTTGCCAGGCTCTGGAAACACCATATATTTT; CDR3aa: CASSLPGSGNTIYF
j_gene: TRBJ2-3; len: 14; v_gene: TRBV6-5; d_gene: -; abundance: -; CDR3nt: TGTGCCAGCAGTTACGGGCAGTACGCAGATACGCAGTATTTT; CDR3aa: CASSYGQYADTQYF
j_gene: TRBJ1-1; len: 16; v_gene: TRBV7-9; d_gene: -; abundance: few; CDR3nt: TGTGCCAGCAGCAGAGAAGTTATGACAGTTAACACTGAAGCTTTCTTT; CDR3aa: CASSREVMTVNTEAFF
j_gene: TRBJ2-7; len: 12; v_gene: TRBV7-8; d_gene: TRBD1; abundance: once; CDR3nt: TGTGCCAGCAGCTTACGGACAGGGGAGCAGTACTTC; CDR3aa: CASSLRTGEQYF
j_gene: TRBJ1-5; len: 13; v_gene: TRBV10-2; d_gene: TRBD1; abundance: few; CDR3nt: TGCGCCAGTAGTGGGAACAGGGGACAGCCCCAGCATTTT; CDR3aa: CASSGNRGQPQHF
j_gene: TRBJ2-5; len: 13; v_gene: TRBV7-9; d_gene: -; abundance: many; CDR3nt: TGTGCCAGCAGCTTAGTAGAGGAAGAGACCCAGTACTTC; CDR3aa: CASSLVEEETQYF
j_gene: TRBJ2-1; len: 15; v_gene: TRBV5-1; d_gene: -; abundance: few; CDR3nt: TGCGCCAGCAGCTTGGCGACGGATACCTACAATGAGCAGTTCTTC; CDR3aa: CASSLATDTYNEQFF
j_gene: TRBJ1-3; len: 16; v_gene: TRBV10-3; d_gene: -; abundance: -; CDR3nt: TGTGCCATCAGGCTTATGACGGGAGACTCTGGAAACACCATATATTTT; CDR3aa: CAIRLMTGDSGNTIYF
j_gene: TRBJ2-5; len: 14; v_gene: TRBV2; d_gene: TRBD2; abundance: -; CDR3nt: TGTGCCAGCAACCTAGCGGGCGTCCAAGAGACCCAGTACTTC; CDR3aa: CASNLAGVQETQYF
j_gene: TRBJ2-5; len: 13; v_gene: TRBV10-3; d_gene: TRBD1; abundance: once; CDR3nt: TGTGCCATCAGTAAGGACAGGGGGGAGACCCAGTACTTC; CDR3aa: CAISKDRGETQYF
j_gene: TRBJ2-5; len: 15; v_gene: TRBV7-9; d_gene: TRBD1; abundance: few; CDR3nt: TGTGCCAGCAGCTCACCGGGACAGGGAGGAGAGACCCAGTACTTC; CDR3aa: CASSSPGQGGETQYF
j_gene: TRBJ2-1; len: 15; v_gene: TRBV20-1; d_gene: TRBD2; abundance: -; CDR3nt: TGCAGTGCGCGCACCGGACTAGCGGGAGGGGATGAGCAGTTCTTC; CDR3aa: CSARTGLAGGDEQFF
j_gene: TRBJ2-3; len: 15; v_gene: TRBV7-2; d_gene: TRBD2; abundance: -; CDR3nt: TGTGCCAGCACCCGGCAGGGAGGGTTCACAGATACGCAGTATTTT; CDR3aa: CASTRQGGFTDTQYF
j_gene: TRBJ2-1; len: 12; v_gene: TRBV7-2; d_gene: -; abundance: few; CDR3nt: TGTGCCAGCAGCTTAGATATCCACGAGCAGTTCTTC; CDR3aa: CASSLDIHEQFF
j_gene: TRBJ2-1; len: 14; v_gene: TRBV19; d_gene: TRBD2; abundance: few; CDR3nt: TGTGCCAGTAAGGGACTAGCGGGTGAAAATGAGCAGTTCTTC; CDR3aa: CASKGLAGENEQFF
j_gene: TRBJ2-7; len: 16; v_gene: TRBV7-8; d_gene: -; abundance: -; CDR3nt: TGTGCCAGCAGCTTAGAACTCTACGGTGGCTCCTACGAGCAGTACTTC; CDR3aa: CASSLELYGGSYEQYF
j_gene: TRBJ2-5; len: 16; v_gene: TRBV6-6; d_gene: TRBD1; abundance: -; CDR3nt: TGTGCCAGCAGTTACTCTTGGGACAGGGACCAAGAGACCCAGTACTTC; CDR3aa: CASSYSWDRDQETQYF
j_gene: TRBJ2-5; len: 13; v_gene: TRBV12-3/TRBV12-4; d_gene: -; abundance: -; CDR3nt: TGTGCCAGCAGTTGGAGGGGTCAAGAGACCCAGTACTTC; CDR3aa: CASSWRGQETQYF
j_gene: TRBJ2-2; len: 16; v_gene: TRBV7-6; d_gene: TRBD2; abundance: few; CDR3nt: TGTGCCAGCAGCTCCGGGACTAGCCGGGTGGACGGGGAGCTGTTTTTT; CDR3aa: CASSSGTSRVDGELFF
j_gene: TRBJ1-4; len: 14; v_gene: TRBV12-3/TRBV12-4; d_gene: -; abundance: -; CDR3nt: TGTGCCAGCACCGGGACGGCCTTAAATGAAAAACTGTTTTTT; CDR3aa: CASTGTALNEKLFF
j_gene: TRBJ2-2; len: 18; v_gene: TRBV27; d_gene: TRBD1; abundance: few; CDR3nt: TGTGCCAGCTCCGGGACAGGGGGCGTAGGGATGAAAACCGGGGAGCTGTTTTTT; CDR3aa: CASSGTGGVGMKTGELFF
j_gene: TRBJ2-5; len: 14; v_gene: TRBV6-2/TRBV6-3; d_gene: TRBD1; abundance: once; CDR3nt: TGTGCCAGCAGTGACAGACAGGGAGAAGAGACCCAGTACTTC; CDR3aa: CASSDRQGEETQYF
j_gene: TRBJ2-7; len: 17; v_gene: TRBV7-6; d_gene: TRBD2; abundance: -; CDR3nt: TGTGCCAGCAGCCGGACTAGCGGGAGGTTGAACTCCTACGAGCAGTACTTC; CDR3aa: CASSRTSGRLNSYEQYF
j_gene: TRBJ2-1; len: 15; v_gene: TRBV7-6; d_gene: TRBD2; abundance: many; CDR3nt: TGTGCCAGCAGCACTAGCGGGGGGGCGCCTAATGAGCAGTTCTTC; CDR3aa: CASSTSGGAPNEQFF
j_gene: TRBJ2-7; len: 15; v_gene: TRBV18; d_gene: -; abundance: -; CDR3nt: TGTGCCAGCTCACCACAATCCGGGACAAGTTACGAGCAGTACTTC; CDR3aa: CASSPQSGTSYEQYF
j_gene: TRBJ1-5; len: 13; v_gene: TRBV6-1; d_gene: TRBD1; abundance: -; CDR3nt: TGTGCCAGCACCTGGGACAGGCAGGGGCCCCAGCATTTT; CDR3aa: CASTWDRQGPQHF
j_gene: TRBJ2-3; len: 15; v_gene: TRBV5-5; d_gene: -; abundance: few; CDR3nt: TGTGCCAGCAGCTTGTCGACTAGAGGTACAGATACGCAGTATTTT; CDR3aa: CASSLSTRGTDTQYF
j_gene: TRBJ2-5; len: 17; v_gene: TRBV4-3; d_gene: TRBD1; abundance: -; CDR3nt: TGCGCCAGCAGCCGAGAAAAAGGGACAGGGGAAGGAGAGACCCAGTACTTC; CDR3aa: CASSREKGTGEGETQYF
j_gene: TRBJ2-7; len: 13; v_gene: TRBV3-1; d_gene: -; abundance: -; CDR3nt: TGTGCCAGCAGTCGCAGTGCTACCTACGAGCAGTACTTC; CDR3aa: CASSRSATYEQYF
j_gene: TRBJ2-1; len: 15; v_gene: TRBV6-6; d_gene: TRBD2; abundance: -; CDR3nt: TGTGCCAGCAGTTACGCTAGCGGGAGGAATAATGAGCAGTTCTTC; CDR3aa: CASSYASGRNNEQFF
j_gene: TRBJ2-2; len: 20; v_gene: TRBV10-3; d_gene: TRBD2; abundance: -; CDR3nt: TGTGCCACGACGCGGGGGGGGCTAGCGGGAGGCCCTATGAACACCGGGGAGCTGTTTTTT; CDR3aa: CATTRGGLAGGPMNTGELFF
j_gene: TRBJ2-7; len: 15; v_gene: TRBV7-9; d_gene: TRBD2; abundance: few; CDR3nt: TGTGCCAGCAACCCGGGGCTAGCGGGGAGCTACGAGCAGTACTTC; CDR3aa: CASNPGLAGSYEQYF
j_gene: TRBJ1-2; len: 16; v_gene: TRBV7-2; d_gene: -; abundance: -; CDR3nt: TGTGCCAGCAGCTTAGAAGAGGGGCGCAAGGCCCATGGCTACACCTTC; CDR3aa: CASSLEEGRKAHGYTF